The present TCR beta chain was sequenced within a study of cytomegalovirus exposure and HLA in healthy donors. With respect to this clone: Its antigen is undetermined.

Germline V gene data show CDR1 as SQVTM and CDR2 as ANQGSEA. Deletions cut 0 bases from V and 5 bases from J, with 16 bases between. The CDR3 length is 15 residues. Findings of the study overall: With DRB1 most and HLA-C fewest, TCR association rates differed between HLA loci in a later analysis. Presence/absence analyses took donor sequencing depth as roughly uniform.

The PCR ran on 60 Vbeta and 13 Jbeta primers. The data were produced by immunoSEQ multiplex PCR, yet TCRdb's version contains in-frame clones alone and is incomplete. Of fewer than 250,000 clones in the sample, 70% to 75% were seen once. This receptor was obtained from a man between 25 and 39 years old in good health and CMV-seropositive. The gene calls are TRBV29-1 and TRBJ1-1; D gene ambiguous. The sequencing sample was made of PBMCs. CDR3: CSVEDREGWETEAFF. Here the CDR3 DNA reads TGCAGCGTTGAAGATCGGGAGGGCTGGGAAACTGAAGCTTTCTTT.